This T cell receptor beta chain was retrieved from a study of CD8+CD57+ T cells in acquired aplastic anemia. Study context: Across the sorted CD4+ and CD8+ cells, DNA amounts averaged about 3 ug.

On this clonotype: The antigen remains unidentified.

The template used for profiling TCR beta VDJ and CDR3 was genomic DNA. In TCRdb, the reads were re-called with MiXCR into one record per CDR3 protein. The data hold just over 400,000 distinct CDR3 sequences, with 65% to 75% observed a single time. The junction had 9 bases not matched to a gene; V was cut back by 7 bases and J by 15 bases. There are 12 residues in the CDR3. In germline, CDR1 is SGHRS, CDR2 YFSETQ. Study-wide results and limits: No significant patient-versus-control difference appeared in CD8+ Simpson's diversity. It was found that approximately 29 CD8+ CDR3 sequences were shared between patients and controls.

Specimen: sorted CD4+, CD8+, or CD8+CD57+ T cells (not recorded which) from PBMCs. The V and J genes are TRBV5-1 and TRBJ1-5; the match to TRBD1 covers 11 bases. This TCR was sampled from a human donor in good health, serving as a control. The CDR3 nucleotides read TGCGCCAGCGGCGGACAGGGGGCGCACGGGCATTTT. It yields the protein CASGGQGAHGHF.